This T cell receptor beta chain originates from a study of CD8+ T cells in alopecia areata. Study-wide context: Tofacitinib exposure lasted 6 to 18 months, followed by 6 months off drug.

A few counts support this clone. RNA extraction and reverse transcription yielded cDNA as sequencing template. Libraries were prepared by immunoSEQ multiplex PCR; TCRdb keeps only in-frame clonotypes and omits some of them. The sample consists of roughly 210,000 clones, roughly 40% of them appearing once. Treatment defined: oral pan-JAK inhibitor, 5-10 mg twice daily. Here the sequenced sample was CD4+ T cells sorted from blood, taken around week 37, from a patient treated with tofacitinib. The clonotype comes from a human donor with alopecia areata.

The CDR3 DNA sequence: TGCAGCGTTGAGACAGGATACTATGGCTACACCTTC. The encoded protein is CSVETGYYGYTF. The chain carries TRBV29-1 and TRBJ1-2; TRBD1 might be the D (6 bases). In germline, CDR1 is SQVTM, CDR2 ANQGSEA. This CDR3 is built from 12 residues. V dropped 3 bases and J dropped 3 bases, with 8 bases sitting between them.